This T cell receptor (beta chain) was identified in a study of shared clonotypes between healthy human individuals. Repertoires were generated with immunoSEQ multiplex PCR, while TCRdb's copy carries only in-frame clones and drops some. The sample has almost 750,000 clones, over 60% seen once. V was shortened by 4 bases and J by 1 base, with 13 bases between the two germline ends. The CDR3 sequence is 15 residues long. Per the germline V gene, CDR1 is SGDLS and CDR2 is YYNGEE. This clone was observed once. Sequences were obtained from memory CD4+ T cells sorted from blood. The sample's subset: CD45RA-negative fraction. The chain carries TRBV9 and TRBJ2-3; tentatively, D is TRBD2 (6 bases). This receptor was taken from a woman aged 25 to 39 in good health. DNA of the CDR3: TGTGCCAGCAGCTCAAGCGGGTGGGGCACAGATACGCAGTATTTT. Translated, it gives CASSSSGWGTDTQYF.